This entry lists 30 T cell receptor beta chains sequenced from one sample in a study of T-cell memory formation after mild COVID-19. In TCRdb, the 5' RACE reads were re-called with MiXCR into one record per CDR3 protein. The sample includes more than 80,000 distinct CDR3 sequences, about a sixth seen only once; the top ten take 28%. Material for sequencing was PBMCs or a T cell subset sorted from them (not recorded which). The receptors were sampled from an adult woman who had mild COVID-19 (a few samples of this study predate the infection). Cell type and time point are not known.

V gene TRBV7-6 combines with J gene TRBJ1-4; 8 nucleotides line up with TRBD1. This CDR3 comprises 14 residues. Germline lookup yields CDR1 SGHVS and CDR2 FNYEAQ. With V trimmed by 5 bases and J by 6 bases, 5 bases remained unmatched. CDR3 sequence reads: CASSPDRADEKLFF. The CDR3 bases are TGTGCCAGCAGCCCGGACAGGGCCGATGAAAAACTGTTTTTT.

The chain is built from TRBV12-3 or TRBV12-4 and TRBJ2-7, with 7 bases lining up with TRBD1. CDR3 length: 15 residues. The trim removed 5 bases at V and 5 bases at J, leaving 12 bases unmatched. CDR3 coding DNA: TGTGCCAGCAGTGAGCCCATGGGACAGTTAGACGAGCAGTACTTC. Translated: CASSEPMGQLDEQYF.

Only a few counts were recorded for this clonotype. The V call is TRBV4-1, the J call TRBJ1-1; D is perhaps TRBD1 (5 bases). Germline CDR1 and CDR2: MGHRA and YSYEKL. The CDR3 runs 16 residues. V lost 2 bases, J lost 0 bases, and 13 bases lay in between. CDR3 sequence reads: CASSQSLQAMNTEAFF. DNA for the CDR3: TGCGCCAGCAGCCAAAGCTTACAGGCCATGAACACTGAAGCTTTCTTT.

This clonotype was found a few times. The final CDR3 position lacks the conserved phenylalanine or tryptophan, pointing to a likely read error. For the CDR3, the DNA is TGTGCCAGCAGCTTCCTAGGACCGGACTACGAGCAGTACTCC. This codes for CASSFLGPDYEQYS. V usage is TRBV7-2 and J usage is TRBJ2-7; D unresolved. Trimming stripped 3 bases from V and 3 bases from J, with 12 bases between. This CDR3 is built from 14 residues. Germline CDR1 is SGHTA and CDR2 is FQGNSA.

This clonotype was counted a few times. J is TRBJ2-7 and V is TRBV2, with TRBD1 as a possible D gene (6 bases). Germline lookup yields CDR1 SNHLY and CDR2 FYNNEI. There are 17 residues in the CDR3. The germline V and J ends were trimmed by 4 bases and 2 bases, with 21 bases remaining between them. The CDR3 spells CASSVRVTGITTYEQYF. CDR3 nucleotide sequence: TGTGCCAGCAGTGTGAGGGTTACAGGGATTACAACCTACGAGCAGTACTTC.

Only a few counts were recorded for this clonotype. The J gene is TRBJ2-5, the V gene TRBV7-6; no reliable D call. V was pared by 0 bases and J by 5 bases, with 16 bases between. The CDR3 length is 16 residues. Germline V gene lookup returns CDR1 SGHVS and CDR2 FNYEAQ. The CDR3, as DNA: TGTGCCAGCAGCTTAGCGGTCGGAGCCACCTCGGAGACCCAGTACTTC. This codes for CASSLAVGATSETQYF.

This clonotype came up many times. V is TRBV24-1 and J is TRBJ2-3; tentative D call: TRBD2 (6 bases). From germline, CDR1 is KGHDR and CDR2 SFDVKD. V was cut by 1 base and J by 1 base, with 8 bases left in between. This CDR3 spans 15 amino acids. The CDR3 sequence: CATSDFRGGTDTQYF. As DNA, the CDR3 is TGTGCCACCAGTGATTTCCGCGGGGGCACAGATACGCAGTATTTT.

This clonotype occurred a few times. The CDR3: CASSRGEGGNTEAFF. The CDR3 region has the DNA TGCGCCAGCAGCCGGGGGGAGGGTGGAAACACTGAAGCTTTCTTT. V gene TRBV4-1 combines with J gene TRBJ1-1; the D gene is possibly TRBD1 (5 bases). With 4 bases removed from V and 2 bases from J, the gap between germline ends came to 14 bases. The germline CDR1 and CDR2 sequences are MGHRA and YSYEKL. This CDR3 contains 15 residues.

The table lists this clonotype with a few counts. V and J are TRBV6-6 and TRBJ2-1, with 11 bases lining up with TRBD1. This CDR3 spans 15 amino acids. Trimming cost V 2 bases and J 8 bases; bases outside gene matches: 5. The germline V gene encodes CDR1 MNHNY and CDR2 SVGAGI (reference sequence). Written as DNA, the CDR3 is TGTGCCAGCAGTTACGTTTGGACAGGGGGCGATGAGCAGTTCTTC. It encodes CASSYVWTGGDEQFF.

CDR3: CASSHSTGELFF. The CDR3 DNA reads TGTGCCAGCAGTCACAGCACCGGGGAGCTGTTTTTT. The chain is built from TRBV6-6 and TRBJ2-2; D gene ambiguous. Germline V gene data show CDR1 as MNHNY and CDR2 as SVGAGI (reference sequence). V lost 5 bases and J 4 bases, leaving 5 bases between the germline ends. The CDR3 has 12 amino acids.

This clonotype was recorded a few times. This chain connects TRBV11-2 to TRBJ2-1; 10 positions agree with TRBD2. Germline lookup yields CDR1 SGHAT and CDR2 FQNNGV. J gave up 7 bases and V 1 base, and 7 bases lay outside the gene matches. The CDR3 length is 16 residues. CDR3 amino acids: CASSLASGRRRNEQFF. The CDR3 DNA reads TGTGCCAGCAGCTTAGCTAGCGGGAGAAGGAGGAATGAGCAGTTCTTC.

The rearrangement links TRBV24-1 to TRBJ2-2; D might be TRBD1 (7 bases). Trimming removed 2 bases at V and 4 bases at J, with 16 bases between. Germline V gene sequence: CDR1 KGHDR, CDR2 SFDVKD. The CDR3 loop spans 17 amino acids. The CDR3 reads CATSDWTSQGGTGELFF. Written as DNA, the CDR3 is TGTGCCACCAGTGATTGGACATCTCAGGGGGGCACCGGGGAGCTGTTTTTT.

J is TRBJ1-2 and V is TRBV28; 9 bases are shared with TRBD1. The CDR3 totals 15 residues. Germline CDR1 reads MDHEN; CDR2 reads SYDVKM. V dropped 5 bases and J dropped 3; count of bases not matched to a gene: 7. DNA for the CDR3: TGTGCCAGCAGTGCAGACAGGGGGGTTCACTATGGCTACACCTTC. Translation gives CASSADRGVHYGYTF.

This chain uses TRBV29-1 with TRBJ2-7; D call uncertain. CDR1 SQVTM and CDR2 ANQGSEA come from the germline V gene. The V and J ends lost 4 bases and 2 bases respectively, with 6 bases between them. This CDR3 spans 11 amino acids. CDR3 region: CSVGDAYEQYF. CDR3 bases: TGCAGCGTTGGGGATGCCTACGAGCAGTACTTC.

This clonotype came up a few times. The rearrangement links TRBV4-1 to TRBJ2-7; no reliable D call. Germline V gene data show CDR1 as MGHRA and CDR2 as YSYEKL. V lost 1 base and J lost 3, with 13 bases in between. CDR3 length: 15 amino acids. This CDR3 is CASSQAPSALYEQYF. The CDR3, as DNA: TGCGCCAGCAGCCAAGCACCGTCGGCGCTCTACGAGCAGTACTTC.

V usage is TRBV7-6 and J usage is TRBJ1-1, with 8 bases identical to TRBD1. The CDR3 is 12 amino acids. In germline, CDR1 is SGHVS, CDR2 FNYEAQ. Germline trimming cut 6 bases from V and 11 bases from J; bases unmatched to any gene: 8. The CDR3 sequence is CASRCRQGWAFF. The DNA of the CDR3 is TGTGCCAGCAGGTGTAGACAGGGGTGGGCTTTCTTT.

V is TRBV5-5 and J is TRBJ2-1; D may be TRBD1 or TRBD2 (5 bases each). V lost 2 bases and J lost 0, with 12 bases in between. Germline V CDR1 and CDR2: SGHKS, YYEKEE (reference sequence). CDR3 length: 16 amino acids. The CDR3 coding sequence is TGTGCCAGCAGCTTTGAGGGACCGATCTCCTACAATGAGCAGTTCTTC. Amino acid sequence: CASSFEGPISYNEQFF.

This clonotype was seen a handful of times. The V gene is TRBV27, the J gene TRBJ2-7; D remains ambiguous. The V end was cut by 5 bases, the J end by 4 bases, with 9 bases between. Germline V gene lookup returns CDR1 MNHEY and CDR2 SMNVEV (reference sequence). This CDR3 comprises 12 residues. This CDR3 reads CASSQSLYEQYF. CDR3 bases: TGTGCCAGCAGTCAGTCGCTGTACGAGCAGTACTTC.

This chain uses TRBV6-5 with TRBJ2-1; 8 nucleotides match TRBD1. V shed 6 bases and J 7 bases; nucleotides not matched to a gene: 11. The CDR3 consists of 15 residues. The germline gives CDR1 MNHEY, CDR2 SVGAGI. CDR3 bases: TGTGCCAGCAGCCCAGGGGGCGATTTAAATAATGAGCAGTTCTTC. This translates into CASSPGGDLNNEQFF.

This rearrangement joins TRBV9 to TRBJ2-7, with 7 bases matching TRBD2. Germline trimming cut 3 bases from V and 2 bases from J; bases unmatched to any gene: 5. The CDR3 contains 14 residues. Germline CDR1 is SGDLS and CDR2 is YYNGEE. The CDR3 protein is CASSEVAGAYEQYF. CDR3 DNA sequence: TGTGCCAGCAGCGAAGTGGCGGGGGCCTACGAGCAGTACTTC.

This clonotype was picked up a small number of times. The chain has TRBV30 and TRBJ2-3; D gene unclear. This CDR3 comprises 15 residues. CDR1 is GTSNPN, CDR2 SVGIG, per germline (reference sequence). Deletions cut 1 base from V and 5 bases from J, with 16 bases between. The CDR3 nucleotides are TGTGCCTGGAGTGCCTTGAGAGGAGTGGAAGATACGCAGTATTTT. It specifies CAWSALRGVEDTQYF.

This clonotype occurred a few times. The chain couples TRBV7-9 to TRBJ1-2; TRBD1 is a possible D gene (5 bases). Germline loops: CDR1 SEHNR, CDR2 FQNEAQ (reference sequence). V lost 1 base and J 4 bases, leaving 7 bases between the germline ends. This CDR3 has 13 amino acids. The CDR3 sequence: CASSLGGSYGYTF. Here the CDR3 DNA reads TGTGCCAGCAGCTTAGGGGGCAGCTATGGCTACACCTTC.

CDR3 loop: CSARPHQREEVTDTQYF. The CDR3 nucleotides are TGCAGTGCTAGACCTCACCAGCGGGAGGAAGTAACAGATACGCAGTATTTT. The chain uses TRBV20-1 and TRBJ2-3; 9 nucleotides match TRBD2. The CDR3 is made up of 17 amino acids. Trimming took 2 bases from V and 3 from J; bases not matched to a gene: 12. Germline CDR1 is DFQATT and CDR2 is SNEGSKA (reference sequence).

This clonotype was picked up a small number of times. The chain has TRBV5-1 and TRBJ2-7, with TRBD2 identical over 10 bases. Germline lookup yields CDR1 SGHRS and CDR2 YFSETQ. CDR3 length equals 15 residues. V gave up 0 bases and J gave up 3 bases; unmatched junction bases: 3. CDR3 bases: TGCGCCAGCAGCTTGGTTGGGACTAGCGACTACGAGCAGTACTTC. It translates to CASSLVGTSDYEQYF. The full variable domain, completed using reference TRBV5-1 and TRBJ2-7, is KAGVTQTPRYLIKTRGQQVTLSCSPISGHRSVSWYQQTPGQGLQFLFEYFSETQRNKGNFPGRFSGRQFSNSRSEMNVSTLELGDSALYLCASSLVGTSDYEQYFGPGTRLTVT.

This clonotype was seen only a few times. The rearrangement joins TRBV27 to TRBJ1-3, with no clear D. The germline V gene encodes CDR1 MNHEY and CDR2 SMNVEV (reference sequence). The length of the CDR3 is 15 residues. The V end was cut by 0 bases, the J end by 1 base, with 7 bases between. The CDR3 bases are TGTGCCAGCAGTTTATCGGGGTTATCTGGAAACACCATATATTTT. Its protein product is CASSLSGLSGNTIYF.

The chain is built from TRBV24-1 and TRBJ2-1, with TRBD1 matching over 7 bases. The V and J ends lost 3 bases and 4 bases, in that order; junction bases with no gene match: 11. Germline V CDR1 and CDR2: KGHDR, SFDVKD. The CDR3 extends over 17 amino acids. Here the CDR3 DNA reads TGTGCCACCAGTGATCCCACCCGACAGGGACCTTACAATGAGCAGTTCTTC. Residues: CATSDPTRQGPYNEQFF.

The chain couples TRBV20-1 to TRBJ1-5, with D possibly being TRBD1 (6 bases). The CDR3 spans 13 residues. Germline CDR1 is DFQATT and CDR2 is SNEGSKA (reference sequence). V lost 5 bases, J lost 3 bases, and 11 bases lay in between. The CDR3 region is CSAVDSYNQPQHF. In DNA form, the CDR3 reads TGCAGTGCTGTGGACAGCTACAATCAGCCCCAGCATTTT.

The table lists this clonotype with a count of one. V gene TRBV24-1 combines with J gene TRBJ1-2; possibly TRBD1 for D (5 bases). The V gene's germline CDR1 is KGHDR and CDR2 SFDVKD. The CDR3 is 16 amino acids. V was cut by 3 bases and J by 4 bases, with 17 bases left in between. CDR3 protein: CATSDQTWGISYGYTF. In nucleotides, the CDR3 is TGTGCCACCAGTGATCAAACCTGGGGGATTAGCTATGGCTACACCTTC.

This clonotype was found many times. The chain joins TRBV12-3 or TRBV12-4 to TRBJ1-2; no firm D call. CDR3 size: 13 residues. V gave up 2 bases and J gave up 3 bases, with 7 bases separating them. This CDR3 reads CASSLLMDYGYTF. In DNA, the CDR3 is TGTGCCAGCAGTTTACTCATGGACTATGGCTACACCTTC.

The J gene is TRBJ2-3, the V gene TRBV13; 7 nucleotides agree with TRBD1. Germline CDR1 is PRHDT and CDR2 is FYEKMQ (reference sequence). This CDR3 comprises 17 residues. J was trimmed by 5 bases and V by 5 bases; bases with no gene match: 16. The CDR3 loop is CASSTRDSPDRGDTQYF. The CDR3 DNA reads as TGTGCCAGCAGCACCAGGGACAGTCCTGACCGAGGAGATACGCAGTATTTT.